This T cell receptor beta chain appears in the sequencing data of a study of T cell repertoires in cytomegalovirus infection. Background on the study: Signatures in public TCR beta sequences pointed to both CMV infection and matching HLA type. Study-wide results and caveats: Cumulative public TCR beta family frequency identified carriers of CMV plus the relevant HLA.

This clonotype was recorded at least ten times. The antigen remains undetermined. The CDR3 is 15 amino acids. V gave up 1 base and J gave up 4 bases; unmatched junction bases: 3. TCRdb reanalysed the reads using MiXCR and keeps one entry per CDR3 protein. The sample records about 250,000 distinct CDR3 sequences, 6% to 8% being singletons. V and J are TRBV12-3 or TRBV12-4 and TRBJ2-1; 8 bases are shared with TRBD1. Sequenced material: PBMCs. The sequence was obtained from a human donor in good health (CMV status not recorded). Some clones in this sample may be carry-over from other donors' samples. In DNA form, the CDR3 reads TGTGCCAGCAGTTTAGGGACAGGGACATACAATGAGCAGTTCTTC. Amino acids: CASSLGTGTYNEQFF.